These 27 T cell receptor beta chains were sequenced from one sample in a study of low-dose radiotherapy and immunotherapy resistance in tumors. TRAV- and TRBV-specific primers primed first-strand cDNA, covering alpha and beta chains. TCR amplification involved 20 to 25 PCR cycles with a constant-region primer and V-primer adapter. Each CDR3 protein is one row after TCRdb ran MiXCR on the reads. The sample has around 9,800 distinct CDR3 sequences; around 80% are singletons. The receptor set was obtained from a human donor with advanced metastatic prostate, ovarian, gallbladder or colorectal cancer (not recorded which). This table probably holds off-target reads from a library built for another chain.

This clonotype occurred a few times. CDR3 nucleotide sequence: TGTGCCAGCAGTTTATCGCTTTTCGGGGATAGCTCCTACGAGCAGTACTTC. This translates into CASSLSLFGDSSYEQYF. V is TRBV28 and J is TRBJ2-7; perhaps TRBD2 as D (5 bases). The germline V gene has CDR1 MDHEN and CDR2 SYDVKM. The CDR3 contains 17 residues. The V and J ends lost 1 base and 0 bases respectively, with 16 bases between them.

The chain uses TRBV18 and TRBJ2-7; TRBD1 matches at 8 bases. There are 15 residues in the CDR3. Germline-derived CDR1 and CDR2 are KGHSH and LQKENI. The ends lost 3 bases at V and 4 bases at J; junction bases unmatched: 8. DNA of the CDR3: TGTGCCAGCTCACCGGGCAGGGGGCGAGGTTACGAGCAGTACTTC. Its translation: CASSPGRGRGYEQYF.

J is TRBJ2-3 and V is TRBV28, with a possible D match to TRBD2 (6 bases). The CDR3 runs to 16 residues. V was cut by 8 bases and J by 0 bases, with 18 bases left in between. In germline, CDR1 is MDHEN, CDR2 SYDVKM. CDR3 in amino acids: CASLPPLALSTDTQYF. CDR3 nucleotide sequence: TGTGCCAGCCTGCCCCCTCTAGCGCTGAGCACAGATACGCAGTATTTT.

This chain joins TRBV28 and TRBJ2-6; the match to TRBD2 covers 8 bases. Germline values: CDR1 MDHEN, CDR2 SYDVKM. J gave up 4 bases and V 7 bases, and 9 bases lay outside the gene matches. This CDR3 is 16 amino acids long. Here the CDR3 reads CASTLGGGNGANVLTF. Written as DNA, the CDR3 is TGTGCCAGCACCCTCGGCGGGGGGAACGGGGCCAACGTCCTGACTTTC. Combining the CDR3 with reference TRBV28 and TRBJ2-6 gives the whole variable domain DVKVTQSSRYLVKRTGEKVFLECVQDMDHENMFWYRQDPGLGLRLIYFSYDVKMKEKGDIPEGYSVSREKKERFSLILESASTNQTSMYLCASTLGGGNGANVLTFGAGSRLTVL.

V gene TRBV28 combines with J gene TRBJ2-1, with 7 bases lining up with TRBD2. With 7 bases clipped from V and 3 bases from J, the junction kept 12 bases outside the gene matches. Germline CDR1 MDHEN, CDR2 SYDVKM. The CDR3 length is 16 residues. The CDR3, as DNA: TGTGCCAGCACCTTGGGGGGAGGGGACTTCTACAATGAGCAGTTCTTC. The encoded protein is CASTLGGGDFYNEQFF.

The chain employs TRBV24-1 and TRBJ2-1; D unresolved. This CDR3 has 12 amino acids. The V gene's germline CDR1 is KGHDR and CDR2 SFDVKD. V lost 9 bases to trimming and J lost 9 bases, with 14 bases between them. This CDR3 reads CATAPGLGEQFF. DNA for the CDR3: TGTGCCACCGCACCTGGCTTAGGTGAGCAGTTCTTC.

V usage is TRBV10-3 and J usage is TRBJ1-5; D possibly corresponds to TRBD1 (5 bases). Trimming removed 2 bases at V and 4 bases at J, with 9 bases between. This CDR3 comprises 14 residues. CDR1 and CDR2 (germline): ENHRY, SYGVKD. The CDR3 loop is CAISERAGNQPQHF. The CDR3 DNA follows: TGTGCCATCAGTGAGAGGGCAGGGAATCAGCCCCAGCATTTT.

The chain carries TRBV6-5 and TRBJ2-3; 9 positions match TRBD2. The CDR3 is made up of 18 amino acids. CDR1 is MNHEY and CDR2 is SVGAGI in the germline V gene. V was pared by 7 bases and J by 5 bases, with 19 bases of the junction left unmatched. DNA of the CDR3: TGTGCCAGCACACTCACCGGAGTAGCGGGAGTTGGCGGAGATACGCAGTATTTT. As protein: CASTLTGVAGVGGDTQYF.

This clonotype was seen once. The chain employs TRBV9 and TRBJ1-1; 8 bases fit TRBD1. J was trimmed by 6 bases and V by 0 bases; bases with no gene match: 10. CDR3 length: 16 amino acids. Germline V CDR1 and CDR2: SGDLS, YYNGEE. CDR3: CASSVEGRDRHPEAFF. CDR3 bases: TGTGCCAGCAGCGTAGAAGGGAGGGACAGGCACCCTGAAGCTTTCTTT.

V and J are TRBV28 and TRBJ2-5, with TRBD2 matching 11 bases. Germline lookup yields CDR1 MDHEN and CDR2 SYDVKM. This CDR3 is built from 15 residues. V shed 5 bases and J 1 base; nucleotides not matched to a gene: 3. In nucleotides, the CDR3 is TGTGCCAGCAGTCAGACTAGCGGGATCCAAGAGACCCAGTACTTC. Translated: CASSQTSGIQETQYF.

V and J are TRBV18 and TRBJ2-7, with D tentatively TRBD1 or TRBD2 (5 bases each). The CDR3 has 14 residues. The germline V and J ends were trimmed by 0 bases and 0 bases, with 6 bases remaining between them. Looked up from germline, CDR1 is KGHSH and CDR2 is LQKENI. The CDR3 region is CASSPPGASYEQYF. CDR3 DNA sequence: TGTGCCAGCTCACCACCCGGGGCCTCCTACGAGCAGTACTTC. Looking up the rest from reference TRBV18 and TRBJ2-7 gives the full variable domain: NAGVMQNPRHLVRRRGQEARLRCSPMKGHSHVYWYRQLPEEGLKFMVYLQKENIIDESGMPKERFSAEFPKEGPSILRIQQVVRGDSAAYFCASSPPGASYEQYFGPGTRLTVT.

The chain joins TRBV5-1 to TRBJ1-1; 7 bases map to TRBD1. The CDR3 extends over 15 amino acids. Germline V lookup: CDR1 SGHRS, CDR2 YFSETQ. J lost 1 base, V lost 1 base, and 4 bases had no gene match. Here the CDR3 reads CASSLTRQGNTEAFF. DNA for the CDR3: TGCGCCAGCAGCTTGACAAGACAGGGGAACACTGAAGCTTTCTTT.

V usage is TRBV5-1 and J usage is TRBJ1-1; D is undetermined. The V gene lost 4 bases and the J gene lost 1 base, with 11 bases spanning the gap. Germline V gives CDR1 SGHRS, CDR2 YFSETQ. There are 14 residues in the CDR3. The chain's CDR3 is CASSVQPSNTEAFF. The CDR3 DNA reads TGCGCCAGCAGCGTACAGCCTTCGAACACTGAAGCTTTCTTT.

The CDR3 nucleotides read TGTGCCAGTAGTACGGGACTCCGCGCCTATGCCTATGGCTACACCTTC. The encoded protein is CASSTGLRAYAYGYTF. The chain has TRBV19 and TRBJ1-2; TRBD1 is a possible D gene (5 bases). CDR3 length equals 16 residues. V was cut by 4 bases and J by 4 bases, with 19 bases left in between. Per germline, CDR1 LNHDA and CDR2 SQIVND (reference sequence).

The chain links TRBV5-1 to TRBJ2-7; no definite D call. Germline CDR1 and CDR2: SGHRS and YFSETQ. This CDR3 spans 14 amino acids. Trimming cost V 4 bases and J 0 bases, with 11 bases left between them. The CDR3 protein is CASSHDSLSYEQYF. In DNA, the CDR3 is TGCGCCAGCAGCCATGACTCTCTCTCCTACGAGCAGTACTTC.

This CDR3 reads CASSLTWVTGELFF. The DNA of the CDR3 is TGCGCCAGCAGCTTGACCTGGGTCACCGGGGAGCTGTTTTTT. V usage is TRBV4-1 and J usage is TRBJ2-2; D ambiguous. CDR3 length: 14 residues. V was pared by 5 bases and J by 4 bases, with 11 bases between. From germline, CDR1 is MGHRA and CDR2 YSYEKL.

The chain recombines TRBV28 with TRBJ1-6; tentative D call: TRBD1 (6 bases). V lost 8 bases and J lost 6, with 14 bases in between. The CDR3 spans 14 residues. CDR1 MDHEN and CDR2 SYDVKM come from the germline V gene. CDR3 sequence reads: CASFGGLSNSPLHF. CDR3 nucleotide sequence: TGTGCCAGCTTTGGGGGGCTTAGTAATTCACCCCTCCACTTT.

DNA for the CDR3: TGCAGCGTTTTCTTCGGTTACAATGAGCAGTTCTTC. Translating it yields CSVFFGYNEQFF. This chain joins TRBV29-1 and TRBJ2-1, with no clear D. The CDR3 contains 12 residues. Germline V gene data show CDR1 as SQVTM and CDR2 as ANQGSEA. With 5 bases removed from V and 4 bases from J, the gap between germline ends came to 9 bases.

The gene calls are TRBV6-5 and TRBJ2-3; D is tentatively TRBD1 or TRBD2 (5 bases each). This CDR3 region has 15 residues. Trimming left V 2 bases short and J 4 bases short, with 13 bases between. CDR1 is MNHEY and CDR2 is SVGAGI in the germline V gene. CDR3 residues: CASSYGGSSADTQYF. CDR3 bases: TGTGCCAGCAGTTACGGGGGAAGTAGCGCAGATACGCAGTATTTT.

This clonotype turned up a few times. The rearrangement links TRBV18 to TRBJ1-5, with a possible D match to TRBD1 (5 bases). Germline-derived CDR1 and CDR2 are KGHSH and LQKENI. V lost 0 bases, J lost 3 bases, and 9 bases lay in between. This CDR3 region has 15 residues. CDR3 sequence: CASSPPSRVNQPQHF. In DNA form, the CDR3 reads TGTGCCAGCTCACCACCAAGCAGGGTCAATCAGCCCCAGCATTTT.

This clonotype was detected a few times. This chain links TRBV28 with TRBJ1-5; D unresolved. The CDR3 is 14 residues long. Germline V gene data show CDR1 as MDHEN and CDR2 as SYDVKM. Trimming pared 7 bases from V and 2 bases from J, leaving 12 bases between. The CDR3 is CASTQPGGNQPQHF. DNA of the CDR3: TGTGCCAGCACTCAACCGGGAGGCAATCAGCCCCAGCATTTT.

V gene TRBV12-3 or TRBV12-4 combines with J gene TRBJ2-7, with 10 bases identical to TRBD1. V lost 3 bases and J lost 5; bases outside the gene matches: 4. CDR3 size: 14 residues. CDR3 amino acids: CASSLGTGVHEQYF. The CDR3 nucleotides read TGTGCCAGCAGTTTGGGGACAGGGGTCCACGAGCAGTACTTC.

V and J are TRBV6-8 and TRBJ2-7; 7 positions agree with TRBD1. Germline V gene data show CDR1 as MNHGY and CDR2 as SAAAGT. There are 14 residues in the CDR3. J lost 5 bases, V lost 4 bases, and 8 bases had no gene match. The CDR3 loop is CASSLGQPLDEQYF. CDR3 in DNA: TGTGCCAGCAGTTTGGGACAGCCCCTCGACGAGCAGTACTTC.

The chain combines TRBV28 with TRBJ2-2; 9 positions match TRBD1. CDR3 length: 17 amino acids. Losses at the gene ends were 1 base for V and 5 bases for J; bases not matched to a gene: 8. Germline V gives CDR1 MDHEN, CDR2 SYDVKM. Written as DNA, the CDR3 is TGTGCCAGCAGTTTATTTGAGGGACAGGGTCGAACCGGGGAGCTGTTTTTT. It translates to CASSLFEGQGRTGELFF.

This clonotype was counted between two and nine times. The rearrangement joins TRBV5-6 to TRBJ2-3; 8 nucleotides match TRBD2. The CDR3 sequence is 11 residues long. Germline CDR1 and CDR2: SGHDT and YYEEEE. V dropped 4 bases and J dropped 12; count of bases not matched to a gene: 4. The CDR3 nucleotides read TGTGCCAGCAGCACAGCGGGAGCACAGTATTTT. It is translated as CASSTAGAQYF.

J is TRBJ1-5 and V is TRBV6-6; perhaps TRBD1 as D (6 bases). This CDR3 is 12 amino acids long. V was shortened by 8 bases and J by 5 bases, with 10 bases between the two germline ends. Germline V gene data show CDR1 as MNHNY and CDR2 as SVGAGI (reference sequence). The CDR3, as DNA: TGTGCCAGCGGGAAGGGGGATCAGCCCCAGCATTTT. Translation: CASGKGDQPQHF.

The J gene is TRBJ2-2, the V gene TRBV28, with 10 nucleotides matching TRBD1. The CDR3 has 15 amino acids. Germline lookup yields CDR1 MDHEN and CDR2 SYDVKM. Trimming removed 5 bases from V and 7 bases from J; junction bases left unmatched: 7. CDR3 protein: CASSLGQGTNGELFF. CDR3 DNA: TGTGCCAGCAGTCTGGGACAGGGGACGAACGGGGAGCTGTTTTTT.